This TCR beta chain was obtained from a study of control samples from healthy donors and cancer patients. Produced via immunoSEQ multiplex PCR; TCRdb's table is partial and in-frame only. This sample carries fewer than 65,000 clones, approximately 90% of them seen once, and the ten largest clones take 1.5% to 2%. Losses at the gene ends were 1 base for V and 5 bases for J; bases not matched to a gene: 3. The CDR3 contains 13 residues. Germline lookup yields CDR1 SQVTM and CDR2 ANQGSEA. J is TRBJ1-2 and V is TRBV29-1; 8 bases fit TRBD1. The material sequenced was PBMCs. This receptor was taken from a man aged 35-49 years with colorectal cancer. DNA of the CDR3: TGCAGCGTTGAAGGGACAGGGTCTTATGGCTACACCTTC. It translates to CSVEGTGSYGYTF.